This TCR beta chain came from a study of blood T cell repertoires in COVID-19. The wider study: Sources were T cells, B-cell-depleted T cells, or PBMCs; the material itself was cDNA or gDNA.

V shed 4 bases and J shed 6 bases, with 13 bases lying between them. There are 14 residues in the CDR3. The germline V gene has CDR1 MNHNY and CDR2 SVGAGI (reference sequence). The participants were between about 18 and 89 years old and came from some 23 US areas. Allocation to cohorts depended on clinical history reported by the participants. Here immunoSEQ multiplex PCR was the method, and the copy in TCRdb shows in-frame clones only, minus some. Of approximately 250,000 clones in the sample, more than 80% were seen once. Material for sequencing was PBMCs or T cells enriched from blood (not recorded which). The clonotype was recovered from a woman in her thirties with acute COVID-19. The chain carries TRBV6-6 and TRBJ1-3, with D tentatively TRBD1 (5 bases). The CDR3 loop is CASSFKGAENTIYF. DNA of the CDR3: TGTGCCAGCAGTTTTAAAGGGGCAGAAAACACCATATATTTT.